This T cell receptor beta chain was identified during a study of T cell responses to AZD1222 COVID-19 vaccine. Overall study findings and caveats: All repertoire sampling was performed exclusively after the peak T cell response. Compared with day 0, the breadth and depth of the Spike-specific TCR repertoire rose significantly after two doses of AZD1222.

Profiling relied on immunoSEQ multiplex PCR, and the TCRdb table lists in-frame clones only, not all of them. The table records some 99,000 clones, roughly 84% of them present only once. For this clone: As yet, its antigen is unknown.

Germline V gene sequence: CDR1 SGHTA, CDR2 FQGTGA. This CDR3 spans 14 amino acids. Trimming pared 5 bases from V and 1 base from J, leaving 10 bases between. V is TRBV7-3 and J is TRBJ2-3; TRBD2 might be the D (5 bases). This receptor was taken from an adult in good health. Specimen: peripheral blood, collected on day 0 of AZD1222 vaccination. Here the CDR3 reads CASSVLARTDTQYF. CDR3 nucleotides: TGTGCCAGCAGCGTCCTAGCCCGCACAGATACGCAGTATTTT.